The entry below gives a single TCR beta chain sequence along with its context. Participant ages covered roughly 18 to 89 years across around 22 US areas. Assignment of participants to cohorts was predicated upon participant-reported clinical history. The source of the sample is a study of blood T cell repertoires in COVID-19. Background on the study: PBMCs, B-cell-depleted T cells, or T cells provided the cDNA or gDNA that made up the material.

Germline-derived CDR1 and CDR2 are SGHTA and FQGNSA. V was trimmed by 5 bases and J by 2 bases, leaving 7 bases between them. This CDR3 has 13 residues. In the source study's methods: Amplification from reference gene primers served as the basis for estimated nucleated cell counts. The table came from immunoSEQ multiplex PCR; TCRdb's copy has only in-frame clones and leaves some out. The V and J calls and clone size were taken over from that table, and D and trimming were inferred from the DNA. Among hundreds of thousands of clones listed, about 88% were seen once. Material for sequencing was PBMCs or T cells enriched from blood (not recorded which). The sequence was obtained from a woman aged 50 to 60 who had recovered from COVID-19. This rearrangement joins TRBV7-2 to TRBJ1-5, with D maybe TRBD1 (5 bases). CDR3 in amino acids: CASSPGGNQPQHF. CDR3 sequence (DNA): TGTGCCAGCAGCCCGGGGGGCAATCAGCCCCAGCATTTT.